This T cell receptor (beta chain) came from a study of T cells after yellow fever vaccination. Regarding the study as a whole: Clones that expanded after primary vaccination mostly reappeared after the booster (nearly 98% CD4, 88% CD8).

TCR cDNA was made by 5'RACE template switching, adding a universal primer site and UMIs. TCRdb recomputed calls from the 5' RACE reads with MiXCR, one row per CDR3 protein. This sample has about 220,000 distinct CDR3 sequences, with 3.2% found just once. This clonotype was counted between two and nine times. Its specificity is not known. The origin of this receptor is a man younger than 35 who received the YFV17D yellow fever vaccine. This specimen consisted of CD4+ T cells sorted from PBMCs, obtained 10 days after the yellow fever booster vaccination.

The CDR3 bases are TGTGCCAGCAGTCTGCTAGCGGGGTCAGATACGCAGTATTTT. Protein product: CASSLLAGSDTQYF. This chain uses TRBV28 with TRBJ2-3; TRBD2 matches at 9 bases. The V gene's germline CDR1 is MDHEN and CDR2 SYDVKM. The junction had 4 bases not matched to a gene; V was cut back by 5 bases and J by 4 bases. The CDR3 is 14 residues long. The entire variable domain, with the rest obtained from reference TRBV28 and TRBJ2-3, is as follows: DVKVTQSSRYLVKRTGEKVFLECVQDMDHENMFWYRQDPGLGLRLIYFSYDVKMKEKGDIPEGYSVSREKKERFSLILESASTNQTSMYLCASSLLAGSDTQYFGPGTRLTVL.